These 28 T cell receptor beta chains were sequenced from one sample in a study of blood T cell repertoires in COVID-19. Sequencing was performed with immunoSEQ multiplex PCR; in TCRdb, only in-frame clones are kept and a portion is missing. Among approximately 210,000 clones, more than 80% were seen once, and the ten largest hold roughly 2.3%. The sample was peripheral blood. Source of these receptors: a man aged 30 to 39 who had recovered from COVID-19.

Here the CDR3 DNA reads TGTGCCAGCAGTTTGCTGGAGGGCGAGCAGTACTTC. Its protein is CASSLLEGEQYF. The chain combines TRBV27 with TRBJ2-7, with D possibly TRBD2 on 6 matching bases. Per germline, CDR1 MNHEY and CDR2 SMNVEV (reference sequence). This CDR3 is 12 amino acids long. Trimming took 3 bases from V and 6 from J, leaving 9 bases between them.

The gene calls are TRBV12-3 or TRBV12-4 and TRBJ1-5; TRBD1 matches 9 bases. The CDR3 contains 13 residues. With 3 bases clipped from V and 9 bases from J, the junction kept 3 bases outside the gene matches. CDR3 loop: CASSFQGQGPQHF. The CDR3 nucleotides are TGTGCCAGCAGTTTCCAGGGACAGGGGCCCCAGCATTTT.

The chain links TRBV6-2 or TRBV6-3 to TRBJ2-7; 7 bases align to TRBD1. Germline lookup yields CDR1 MNHEY and CDR2 SVGEGT. The CDR3 extends over 17 amino acids. Trimming removed 1 base from V and 2 bases from J; junction bases left unmatched: 11. The CDR3 here is CASSYLRIRGPTYEQYF. The CDR3 bases are TGTGCCAGCAGTTACTTAAGGATTAGGGGGCCCACCTACGAGCAGTACTTC.

This chain uses TRBV11-2 with TRBJ2-2; 9 bases align to TRBD1. CDR3 length: 17 amino acids. Germline loops: CDR1 SGHAT, CDR2 FQNNGV. With 5 bases clipped from V and 5 bases from J, the junction kept 12 bases outside the gene matches. CDR3: CASSRDRVLRETGELFF. CDR3 DNA: TGTGCCAGCAGCCGGGACAGGGTCCTAAGGGAAACCGGGGAGCTGTTTTTT. Filled out from reference TRBV11-2 and TRBJ2-2, the complete variable domain reads EAGVAQSPRYKIIEKRQSVAFWCNPISGHATLYWYQQILGQGPKLLIQFQNNGVVDDSQLPKDRFSAERLKGVDSTLKIQPAKLEDSAVYLCASSRDRVLRETGELFFGEGSRLTVL.

V is TRBV13 and J is TRBJ2-7; TRBD1 aligns across 10 bases. Trimming removed 5 bases from V and 7 bases from J; junction bases left unmatched: 8. Looked up from germline, CDR1 is PRHDT and CDR2 is FYEKMQ (reference sequence). There are 14 residues in the CDR3. The CDR3 bases are TGTGCCAGCAGCCCCGGGACAGGGGCCGGGGAGCAGTACTTC. Residues: CASSPGTGAGEQYF.

This clone was seen a single time. V and J are TRBV5-6 and TRBJ1-2; 11 bases agree with TRBD1. The CDR3 length is 15 residues. The germline V gene encodes CDR1 SGHDT and CDR2 YYEEEE. V shed 4 bases, J shed 1 base, and the junction held 3 bases outside the gene matches. CDR3 nucleotide sequence: TGTGCCAGCAGCGGACAGGGGGCAATTAACTATGGCTACACCTTC. It translates to CASSGQGAINYGYTF.

For this clone: Other DNA sequences from this sample encode an identical CDR3 as well. The V and J genes are TRBV18 and TRBJ1-2; 8 bases are a match to TRBD1. Germline CDR1 is KGHSH and CDR2 is LQKENI. V trimming: 6 bases; J trimming: 1 base; junction bases outside the gene matches: 4. The CDR3 spans 14 residues. The CDR3: CASSPGQDNYGYTF. As DNA, the CDR3 is TGTGCCAGCTCTCCGGGACAGGATAACTATGGCTACACCTTC.

This chain joins TRBV6-5 and TRBJ2-3; D remains ambiguous. Trimming took off 1 base at V and 4 bases at J, with 9 bases between the two ends. The CDR3 spans 14 residues. The V gene's germline CDR1 is MNHEY and CDR2 SVGAGI. CDR3 amino acids: CASSYWSPADTQYF. In DNA, the CDR3 is TGTGCCAGCAGTTACTGGAGCCCCGCAGATACGCAGTATTTT.

This clone has ten or more counts. V usage is TRBV12-3 or TRBV12-4 and J usage is TRBJ1-1; tentative D call: TRBD1 (5 bases). Between the trimmed V and J ends, which lost 10 bases and 5 bases, there was a span of 17 bases. CDR3 length equals 13 residues. The CDR3 spells CATTRGVRTEAFF. DNA for the CDR3: TGTGCCACGACGCGGGGGGTTAGAACTGAAGCTTTCTTT.

This clone has just a few counts. The chain carries TRBV27 and TRBJ2-2; D uncertain. CDR3 size: 15 residues. Trimming pared 3 bases from V and 6 bases from J, leaving 14 bases between. From germline, CDR1 is MNHEY and CDR2 SMNVEV (reference sequence). Here the CDR3 DNA reads TGTGCCAGCAGTTTCACCTCGCCGGTCCCCGGGGAGCTGTTTTTT. This translates into CASSFTSPVPGELFF.

V gene TRBV25-1 combines with J gene TRBJ2-7; perhaps TRBD1 as D (8 bases). The germline V gene encodes CDR1 MGHDK and CDR2 SYGVNS. This CDR3 region has 14 residues. Trimming pared 3 bases from V and 4 bases from J, leaving 13 bases between. The CDR3 loop reads CASSDGQGGYEQYF. CDR3 DNA sequence: TGTGCCAGCAGTGATGGACAGGGAGGGTACGAGCAGTACTTC.

The chain joins TRBV5-1 to TRBJ1-1, with D uncertain. CDR1 SGHRS and CDR2 YFSETQ come from the germline V gene. V gave up 2 bases and J gave up 1 base, with 6 bases separating them. The CDR3 covers 13 residues. The CDR3 spells CASSFRGNTEAFF. DNA for the CDR3: TGCGCCAGCAGCTTTAGAGGGAACACTGAAGCTTTCTTT.

Only one count was recorded for this clone. This chain joins TRBV6-5 and TRBJ1-3, with no clear D. V was clipped by 2 bases and J by 1 base, with 9 bases between them. Germline CDR1 is MNHEY and CDR2 is SVGAGI. The CDR3 consists of 15 residues. This CDR3 is CASSYRYSSGNTIYF. The CDR3 bases are TGTGCCAGCAGTTACAGATACAGTTCTGGAAACACCATATATTTT.

This chain connects TRBV23-1 to TRBJ1-2, with a tentative D call TRBD1 (5 bases). TRBV23-1 is sorted into the ORF group, with uncertain function. The CDR3 sequence is 15 residues long. Trimming shortened V by 5 bases and J by 0 bases, and 13 bases separated the two germline ends. Here the CDR3 DNA reads TGCGCCAGCAGTGTGACAGCCCGCACTAACTATGGCTACACCTTC. This gives the protein CASSVTARTNYGYTF.

The chain is built from TRBV4-3 and TRBJ2-7; D possibly corresponds to TRBD1 (6 bases). V lost 1 base, J lost 2 bases, and 15 bases lay in between. Germline V gives CDR1 LGHNA, CDR2 YSLEER. The CDR3 is made up of 16 amino acids. The chain's CDR3 is CASSQVVGTGPYEQYF. CDR3 DNA: TGCGCCAGCAGCCAAGTTGTTGGAACAGGGCCCTACGAGCAGTACTTC.

The chain recombines TRBV4-3 with TRBJ1-1, with 8 bases fitting TRBD1. The V and J ends lost 2 bases and 4 bases, in that order; junction bases with no gene match: 6. The CDR3 totals 15 residues. The germline V gene has CDR1 LGHNA and CDR2 YSLEER. The CDR3 sequence: CASSQPNRGSTEAFF. DNA of the CDR3: TGCGCCAGCAGCCAACCCAACAGGGGGAGCACTGAAGCTTTCTTT.

The rearrangement uses TRBV7-6 and TRBJ2-1; 7 nucleotides agree with TRBD2. The CDR3 has 14 residues. Per germline, CDR1 SGHVS and CDR2 FNYEAQ. The V and J ends lost 0 bases and 8 bases, in that order; junction bases with no gene match: 4. Here the CDR3 DNA reads TGTGCCAGCAGCTTAGCGCCGACTAGCCATGAGCAGTTCTTC. It yields the protein CASSLAPTSHEQFF.

The rearrangement uses TRBV5-4 and TRBJ2-7; the D gene is possibly TRBD2 (5 bases). V lost 1 base to trimming and J lost 2 bases, with 13 bases between them. The CDR3 has 15 amino acids. Per the germline V gene, CDR1 is SGHNT and CDR2 is YYREEE (reference sequence). In nucleotides, the CDR3 is TGTGCCAGCAGCTTGACGGGGTACACTACCTACGAGCAGTACTTC. It specifies CASSLTGYTTYEQYF.

This clone was picked up one time. The chain combines TRBV5-6 with TRBJ1-1, with 7 bases fitting TRBD1. Germline values: CDR1 SGHDT, CDR2 YYEEEE. The CDR3 has 15 residues. V shed 2 bases and J 1 base; nucleotides not matched to a gene: 5. This CDR3 is CASSFGRGWNTEAFF. The CDR3 region has the DNA TGTGCCAGCAGCTTTGGCAGGGGGTGGAACACTGAAGCTTTCTTT.

V and J are TRBV19 and TRBJ1-2; TRBD1 aligns across 10 bases. The J segment lost 5 bases and the V segment lost 3 bases, leaving 6 bases of the junction unmatched. CDR3 length: 15 residues. In germline, CDR1 is LNHDA, CDR2 SQIVND (reference sequence). As DNA, the CDR3 is TGTGCCAGTAGTATTAGCCCGGGACAGGGGTATGGCTACACCTTC. The encoded protein is CASSISPGQGYGYTF.

The rearrangement uses TRBV5-6 and TRBJ2-5; TRBD2 matches 13 bases. In germline, CDR1 is SGHDT, CDR2 YYEEEE. J was trimmed by 3 bases and V by 4 bases; bases with no gene match: 6. The CDR3 runs to 16 residues. The CDR3 here is CASSRMGTSGEETQYF. DNA for the CDR3: TGTGCCAGCAGCAGGATGGGGACTAGCGGGGAAGAGACCCAGTACTTC.

V and J are TRBV30 and TRBJ1-2; a possible D gene is TRBD1 (6 bases). The CDR3 contains 15 residues. V gave up 3 bases and J gave up 4 bases, with 18 bases separating them. CDR1 and CDR2 (germline): GTSNPN, SVGIG (reference sequence). CDR3 nucleotides: TGTGCCTGGAGCGGGTCCGGGGGGCGAAGCTATGGCTACACCTTC. Protein: CAWSGSGGRSYGYTF.

Comment on this clone: One junction end disagrees with the germline gene, perhaps due to a read error. The V call is TRBV3-1 (or the pseudogene TRBV3-2), the J call TRBJ2-3; D gene ambiguous. Per the germline V gene, CDR1 is LGHDT and CDR2 is YNNKEL (reference sequence). This CDR3 contains 12 residues. The CDR3 nucleotides are TGTGCCAGCAGCCATAGCACGGATACGCAGTATTTT. Encoded protein: CASSHSTDTQYF.

This chain links TRBV2 with TRBJ1-2, with 10 bases that match TRBD1. Germline CDR1 SNHLY, CDR2 FYNNEI. This CDR3 contains 14 residues. With 6 bases clipped from V and 8 bases from J, the junction kept 9 bases outside the gene matches. The CDR3 DNA is TGTGCCAGCAGAGGGACAGGGGTGATAGAAGGCTACACCTTC. This sequence encodes CASRGTGVIEGYTF.

V gene TRBV5-4 combines with J gene TRBJ2-5, with D perhaps TRBD2 (7 bases). CDR3 length: 15 residues. Germline CDR1 is SGHNT and CDR2 is YYREEE (reference sequence). The germline V and J ends were trimmed by 3 bases and 4 bases, with 16 bases remaining between them. The chain's CDR3 is CASSSEGGAVETQYF. The CDR3 DNA follows: TGTGCCAGCAGCTCCGAGGGGGGGGCCGTAGAGACCCAGTACTTC.

The chain recombines TRBV10-2 with TRBJ2-5, with D perhaps TRBD2 (5 bases). The CDR3 contains 15 residues. V lost 4 bases and J lost 4, with 16 bases in between. The germline V gene has CDR1 WSHSY and CDR2 SAAADI. The CDR3 region is CASSVGAGTGETQYF. The CDR3 bases are TGCGCCAGCAGTGTAGGCGCGGGTACGGGAGAGACCCAGTACTTC.

With regard to this clone: Other DNA sequences within the sample encode an identical CDR3. This chain connects TRBV7-8 to TRBJ2-7; no reliable D call. Trimming left V 5 bases short and J 3 bases short, with 5 bases between. The CDR3 has 11 amino acids. Germline CDR1 SGHVS, CDR2 FQNEAQ. In DNA, the CDR3 is TGTGCCAGCAGCCCGGGCTACGAGCAGTACTTC. It yields the protein CASSPGYEQYF.

The genes are TRBV18 and TRBJ2-1; D possibly corresponds to TRBD2 (5 bases). V dropped 1 base and J dropped 7 bases, with 8 bases sitting between them. The CDR3 has 13 amino acids. CDR1 is KGHSH, CDR2 LQKENI, per germline. CDR3 DNA sequence: TGTGCCAGCTCACCACTCCGGGATAATGAGCAGTTCTTC. Translating gives CASSPLRDNEQFF.